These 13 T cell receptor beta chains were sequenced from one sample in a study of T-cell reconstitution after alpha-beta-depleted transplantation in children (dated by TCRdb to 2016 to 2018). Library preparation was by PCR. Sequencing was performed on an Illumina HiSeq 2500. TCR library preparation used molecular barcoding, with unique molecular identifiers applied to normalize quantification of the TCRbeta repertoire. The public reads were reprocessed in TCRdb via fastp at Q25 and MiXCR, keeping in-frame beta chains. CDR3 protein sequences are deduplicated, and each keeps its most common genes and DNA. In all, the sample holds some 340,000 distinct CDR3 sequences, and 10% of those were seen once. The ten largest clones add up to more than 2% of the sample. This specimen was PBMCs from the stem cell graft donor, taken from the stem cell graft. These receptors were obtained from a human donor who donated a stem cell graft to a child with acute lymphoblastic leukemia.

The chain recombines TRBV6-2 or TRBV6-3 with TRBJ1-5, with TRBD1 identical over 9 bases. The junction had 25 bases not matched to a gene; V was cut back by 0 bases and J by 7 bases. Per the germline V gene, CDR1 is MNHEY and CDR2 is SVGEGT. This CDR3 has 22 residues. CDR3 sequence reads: CASSYSGTTGGWTDRGGQPQHF. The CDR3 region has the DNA TGTGCCAGCAGTTACTCGGGAACCACGGGAGGCTGGACGGACAGGGGAGGCCAGCCCCAGCATTTT.

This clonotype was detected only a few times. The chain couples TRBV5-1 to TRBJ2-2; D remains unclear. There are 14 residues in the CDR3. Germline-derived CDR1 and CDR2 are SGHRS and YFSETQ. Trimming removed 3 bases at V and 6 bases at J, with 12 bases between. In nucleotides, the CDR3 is TGCGCCAGCAGCTCCCTAGTGGAACCCGGGGAGCTGTTTTTT. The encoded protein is CASSSLVEPGELFF.

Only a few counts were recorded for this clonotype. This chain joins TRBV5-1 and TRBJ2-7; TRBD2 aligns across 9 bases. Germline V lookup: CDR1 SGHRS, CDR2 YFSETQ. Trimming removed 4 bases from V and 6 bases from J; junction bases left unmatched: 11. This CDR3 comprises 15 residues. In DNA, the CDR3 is TGCGCCAGCAGCCCCCGGACTAGCGAAGTGGGCGAGCAGTACTTC. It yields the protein CASSPRTSEVGEQYF.

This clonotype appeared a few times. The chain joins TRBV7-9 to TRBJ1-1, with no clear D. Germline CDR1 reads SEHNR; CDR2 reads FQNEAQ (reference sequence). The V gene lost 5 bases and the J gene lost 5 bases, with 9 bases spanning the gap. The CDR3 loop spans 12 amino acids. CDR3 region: CASSPPLTEAFF. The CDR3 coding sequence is TGTGCCAGCAGCCCCCCGCTTACTGAAGCTTTCTTT.

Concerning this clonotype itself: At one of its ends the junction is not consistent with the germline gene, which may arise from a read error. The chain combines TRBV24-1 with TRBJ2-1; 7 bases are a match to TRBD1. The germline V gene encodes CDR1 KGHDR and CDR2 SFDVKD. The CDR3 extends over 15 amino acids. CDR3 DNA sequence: TGTGCCACCAGTGAACGGGACAGCTCCTACAATGAGCACTTCTTC. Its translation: CATSERDSSYNEHFF.

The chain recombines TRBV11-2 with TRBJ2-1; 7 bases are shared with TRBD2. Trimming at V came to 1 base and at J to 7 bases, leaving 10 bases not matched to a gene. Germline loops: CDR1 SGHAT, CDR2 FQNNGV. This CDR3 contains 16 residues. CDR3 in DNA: TGTGCCAGCAGCTTAGGCAATGCGGGAGTCTTAAATGAGCAGTTCTTC. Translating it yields CASSLGNAGVLNEQFF.

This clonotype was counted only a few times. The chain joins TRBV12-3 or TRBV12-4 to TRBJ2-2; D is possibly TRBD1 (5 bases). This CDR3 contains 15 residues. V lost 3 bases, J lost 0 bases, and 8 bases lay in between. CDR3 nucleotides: TGTGCCAGCAGTTTCGACAGTCCGAACACCGGGGAGCTGTTTTTT. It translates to CASSFDSPNTGELFF.

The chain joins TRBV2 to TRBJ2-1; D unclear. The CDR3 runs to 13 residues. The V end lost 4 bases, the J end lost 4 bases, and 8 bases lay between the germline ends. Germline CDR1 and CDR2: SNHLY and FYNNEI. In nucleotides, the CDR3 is TGTGCCAGCAGTGTCGAAGGTTACAATGAGCAGTTCTTC. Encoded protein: CASSVEGYNEQFF.

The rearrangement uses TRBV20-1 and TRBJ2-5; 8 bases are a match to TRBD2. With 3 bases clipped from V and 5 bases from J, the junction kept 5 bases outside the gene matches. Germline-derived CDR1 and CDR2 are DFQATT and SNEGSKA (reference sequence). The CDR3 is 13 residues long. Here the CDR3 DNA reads TGCAGTGCTAGTGGTCCTAGCGGGGAGACCCAGTACTTC. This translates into CSASGPSGETQYF.

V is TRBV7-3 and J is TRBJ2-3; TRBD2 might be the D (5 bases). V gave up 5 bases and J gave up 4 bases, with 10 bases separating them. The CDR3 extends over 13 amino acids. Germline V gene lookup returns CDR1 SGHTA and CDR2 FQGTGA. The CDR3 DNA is TGTGCCAGCAGCCCTAGCCCACCAGATACGCAGTATTTT. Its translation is CASSPSPPDTQYF.

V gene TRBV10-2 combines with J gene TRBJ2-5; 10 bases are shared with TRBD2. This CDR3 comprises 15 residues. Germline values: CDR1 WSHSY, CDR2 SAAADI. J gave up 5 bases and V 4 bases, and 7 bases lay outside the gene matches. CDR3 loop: CASSGTSGAGETQYF. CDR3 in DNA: TGCGCCAGCAGTGGGACTAGCGGTGCTGGGGAGACCCAGTACTTC.

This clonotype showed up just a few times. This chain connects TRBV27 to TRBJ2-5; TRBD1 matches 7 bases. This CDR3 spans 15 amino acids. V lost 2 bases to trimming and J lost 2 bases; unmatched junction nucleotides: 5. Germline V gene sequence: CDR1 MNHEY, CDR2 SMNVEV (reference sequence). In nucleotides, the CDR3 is TGTGCCAGCAGTTTACCGGGGACAGTACAAGAGACCCAGTACTTC. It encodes CASSLPGTVQETQYF.

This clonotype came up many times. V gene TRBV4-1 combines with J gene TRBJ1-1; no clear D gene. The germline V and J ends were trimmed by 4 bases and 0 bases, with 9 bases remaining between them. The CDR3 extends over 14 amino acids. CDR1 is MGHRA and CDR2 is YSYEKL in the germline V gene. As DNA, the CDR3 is TGCGCCAGCAGCCCAGGTCCAGTGAACACTGAAGCTTTCTTT. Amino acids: CASSPGPVNTEAFF.